These 12 T cell receptor beta chains originate from one sample sequenced in a study of beta chain features in type 1 diabetes. Their recognized antigens are unknown. Study-wide points: Patients with Type 1 diabetes showed moderately but significantly shorter TCRB CDR3s in all four CD4+ subsets.

Expressed TCRB transcripts were sequenced because the entire RNA isolate underwent reverse transcription. Clones were sequenced by immunoSEQ multiplex PCR, and TCRdb holds only the in-frame ones, with some missing. Among 600,000 or so clones listed, about 14% were seen once. The sequenced sample consisted of naive CD4+ T cells from blood. The source of these receptors is a man in his late teens or twenties with type 1 diabetes.

In its sample, this clone was seen a few times. V is TRBV7-2 and J is TRBJ2-7, with TRBD1 matching 7 bases. The CDR3 loop spans 15 amino acids. The V and J ends lost 7 bases and 3 bases, in that order; junction bases with no gene match: 12. CDR1 SGHTA and CDR2 FQGNSA come from the germline V gene. CDR3 sequence: CASTRDRGLLYEQYF. The CDR3 DNA sequence: TGTGCCAGCACCCGGGACAGAGGACTCCTCTACGAGCAGTACTTC.

The V and J genes are TRBV6-5 and TRBJ2-7; D gene ambiguous. CDR3 length equals 15 residues. V dropped 0 bases and J dropped 7 bases, with 16 bases sitting between them. In germline, CDR1 is MNHEY, CDR2 SVGAGI. CDR3 DNA: TGTGCCAGCAGTTACTCCTGGACCGGCAATTGGGAGCAGTACTTC. Translated, it gives CASSYSWTGNWEQYF.

The chain uses TRBV10-3 and TRBJ2-7; 12 nucleotides agree with TRBD2. CDR1 and CDR2 (germline): ENHRY, SYGVKD. CDR3 size: 17 residues. The V gene end was trimmed by 4 bases and the J gene end by 4 bases; junction bases not matched to a gene: 11. The CDR3 here is CAISAAASGRARYEQYF. The CDR3 DNA sequence: TGTGCCATCAGTGCCGCGGCTAGCGGGAGGGCCAGGTACGAGCAGTACTTC.

This clone occurred a few times. V is TRBV5-1 and J is TRBJ1-6; D not certain. Trimming shortened V by 4 bases and J by 8 bases, and 10 bases separated the two germline ends. The germline V gene has CDR1 SGHRS and CDR2 YFSETQ. This CDR3 is 13 amino acids long. In DNA, the CDR3 is TGCGCCAGCAGCAGTGACGGTGATTCACCCCTCCACTTT. It specifies CASSSDGDSPLHF.

This rearrangement joins TRBV14 to TRBJ1-1, with TRBD1 identical over 7 bases. The junction had 3 bases not matched to a gene; V was cut back by 4 bases and J by 1 base. The CDR3 runs 14 residues. The germline gives CDR1 SGHDN, CDR2 FVKESK. CDR3 in amino acids: CASSRGTENTEAFF. Here the CDR3 DNA reads TGTGCCAGCAGCCGGGGGACAGAGAACACTGAAGCTTTCTTT.

The sample holds a few counts of this clone. The rearrangement joins TRBV30 to TRBJ1-3; no firm D call. Trimming took off 5 bases at V and 0 bases at J, with 8 bases between the two ends. Per germline, CDR1 GTSNPN and CDR2 SVGIG (reference sequence). The CDR3 consists of 13 residues. The CDR3 sequence is CAWASTSGNTIYF. CDR3 DNA: TGTGCCTGGGCGAGTACCTCTGGAAACACCATATATTTT.

Worth noting for this clone: Compared with germline, one end of the junction differs, possibly owing to a read error. V is TRBV7-2 and J is TRBJ2-1, with TRBD2 matching 8 bases. This CDR3 has 11 residues. In germline, CDR1 is SGHTA, CDR2 FQGNSA. For the CDR3, the DNA is TGTGCCAGCAGCCTTAGCGGGGTCAGGGTCTTC. This gives the protein CASSLSGVRVF.

This clone was found a few times. This sequence joins TRBV6-6 and TRBJ1-2, with D tentatively TRBD1 (6 bases). This CDR3 has 13 residues. The germline V and J ends were trimmed by 5 bases and 10 bases, with 17 bases remaining between them. Germline-derived CDR1 and CDR2 are MNHNY and SVGAGI (reference sequence). The CDR3 nucleotides read TGTGCCAGCAGTCCCCCCGATAGGACAGACTACACCTTC. This encodes CASSPPDRTDYTF.

This clone has only a few counts. The gene calls are TRBV25-1 and TRBJ1-2, with a weak D call TRBD1 (6 bases). The CDR3 is 12 residues long. Trimming took 3 bases from V and 4 from J, leaving 6 bases between them. Germline assignment: CDR1 MGHDK and CDR2 SYGVNS. The DNA for the CDR3 is TGTGCCAGCAGTGACAGGGGCTATGGCTACACCTTC. Protein sequence: CASSDRGYGYTF.

This clone has only a few counts. The chain joins TRBV10-3 to TRBJ1-1; D is uncertain. The length of the CDR3 is 13 residues. The V and J ends lost 3 bases and 1 base respectively, with 6 bases between them. In germline, CDR1 is ENHRY, CDR2 SYGVKD. The CDR3 nucleotides are TGTGCCATCAGTGAAGGGAGGAACACTGAAGCTTTCTTT. Residues: CAISEGRNTEAFF.

This clone was seen a few times. CDR3 sequence: CASSQVHKATHGYTF. Written as DNA, the CDR3 is TGCGCCAGCAGCCAAGTACATAAAGCAACCCATGGCTACACCTTC. V gene TRBV4-3 combines with J gene TRBJ1-2; D gene unclear. The CDR3 has 15 amino acids. CDR1 LGHNA and CDR2 YSLEER come from the germline V gene. Trimming shortened V by 1 base and J by 6 bases, and 15 bases separated the two germline ends.

The chain uses TRBV7-9 and TRBJ2-3; D may be TRBD1 (5 bases). Between the trimmed V and J ends, which lost 4 bases and 2 bases, there was a span of 13 bases. The CDR3 totals 15 residues. Germline CDR1 and CDR2: SEHNR and FQNEAQ (reference sequence). The CDR3 DNA reads TGTGCCAGCAGCTATCAGGGTTGGTCCACAGATACGCAGTATTTT. This sequence encodes CASSYQGWSTDTQYF.